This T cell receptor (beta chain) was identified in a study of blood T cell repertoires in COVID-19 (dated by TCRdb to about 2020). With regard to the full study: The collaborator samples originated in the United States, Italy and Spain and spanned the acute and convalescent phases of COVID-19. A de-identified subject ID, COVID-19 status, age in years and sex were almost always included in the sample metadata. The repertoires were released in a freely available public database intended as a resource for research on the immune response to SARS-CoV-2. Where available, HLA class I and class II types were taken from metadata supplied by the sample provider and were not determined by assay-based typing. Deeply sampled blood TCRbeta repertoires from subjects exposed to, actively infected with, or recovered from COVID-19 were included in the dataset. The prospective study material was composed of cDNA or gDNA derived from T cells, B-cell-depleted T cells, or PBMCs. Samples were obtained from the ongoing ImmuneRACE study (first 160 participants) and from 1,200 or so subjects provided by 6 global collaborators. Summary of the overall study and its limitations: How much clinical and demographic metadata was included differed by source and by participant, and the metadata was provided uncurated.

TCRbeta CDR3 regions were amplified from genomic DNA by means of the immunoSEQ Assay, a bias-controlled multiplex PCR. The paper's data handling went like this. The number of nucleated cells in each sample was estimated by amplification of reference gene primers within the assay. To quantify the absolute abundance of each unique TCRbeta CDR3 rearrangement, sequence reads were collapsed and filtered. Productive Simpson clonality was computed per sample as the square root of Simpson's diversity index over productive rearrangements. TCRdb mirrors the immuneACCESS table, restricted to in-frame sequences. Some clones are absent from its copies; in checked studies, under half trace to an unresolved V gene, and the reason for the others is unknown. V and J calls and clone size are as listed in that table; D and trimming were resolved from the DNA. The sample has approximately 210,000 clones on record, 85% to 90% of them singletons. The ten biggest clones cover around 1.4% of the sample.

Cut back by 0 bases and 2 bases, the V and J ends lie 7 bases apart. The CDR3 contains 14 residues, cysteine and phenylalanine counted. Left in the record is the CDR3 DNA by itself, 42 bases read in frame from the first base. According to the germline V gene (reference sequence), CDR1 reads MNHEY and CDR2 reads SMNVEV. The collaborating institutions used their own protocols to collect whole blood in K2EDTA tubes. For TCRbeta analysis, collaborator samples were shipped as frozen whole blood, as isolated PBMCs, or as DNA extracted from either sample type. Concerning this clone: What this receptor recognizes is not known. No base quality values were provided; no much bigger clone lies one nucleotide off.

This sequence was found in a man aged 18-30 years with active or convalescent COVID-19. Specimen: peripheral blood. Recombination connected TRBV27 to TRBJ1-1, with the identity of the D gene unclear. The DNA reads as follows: TGTGCCAGCAGTTTATCCGGGGTTAACACTGAAGCTTTCTTT. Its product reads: CASSLSGVNTEAFF.